This paragraph covers one T cell receptor (beta chain) sequence. This sample was taken from a study of blood T cell repertoires in COVID-19. At the level of the study: The samples span acute and convalescent COVID-19 from the United States, Italy and Spain. From T cells, B-cell-depleted T cells, or PBMCs came the material, which was cDNA or gDNA.

In the original workflow: Amplification of reference gene primers was used by the study to estimate nucleated cell counts. Repertoires were generated with immunoSEQ multiplex PCR, while TCRdb's copy carries only in-frame clones and drops some. V, J and clone size are those of that table, while D and trimming were read from the DNA. The sample lists approximately 67,000 clones, approximately 91% occurring once. This sequence was found in a human donor in a cohort sampled during active COVID-19. Sequenced material: peripheral blood.

The CDR3, as DNA: TGTGCCAGCTCACCCCTCTCTAAGGGGCGTAGGGACTATGGCTACACCTTC. Protein sequence: CASSPLSKGRRDYGYTF. This rearrangement joins TRBV18 to TRBJ1-2, with a possible D match to TRBD1 (5 bases). This CDR3 comprises 17 residues. V dropped 3 bases and J dropped 3 bases, with 20 bases sitting between them. CDR1 is KGHSH and CDR2 is LQKENI in the germline V gene.